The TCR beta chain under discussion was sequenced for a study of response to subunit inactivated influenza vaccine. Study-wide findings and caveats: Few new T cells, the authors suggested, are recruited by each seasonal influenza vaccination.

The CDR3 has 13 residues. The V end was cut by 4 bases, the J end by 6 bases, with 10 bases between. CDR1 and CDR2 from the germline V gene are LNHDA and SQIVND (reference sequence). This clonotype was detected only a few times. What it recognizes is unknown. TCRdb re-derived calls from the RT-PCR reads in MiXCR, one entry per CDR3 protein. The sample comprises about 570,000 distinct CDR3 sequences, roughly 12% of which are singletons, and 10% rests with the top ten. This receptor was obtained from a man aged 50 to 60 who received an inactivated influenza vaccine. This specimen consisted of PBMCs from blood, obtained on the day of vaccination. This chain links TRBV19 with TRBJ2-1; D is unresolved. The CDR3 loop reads CASSTTRTNEQFF. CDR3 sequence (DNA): TGTGCCAGTAGTACGACCCGCACCAATGAGCAGTTCTTC.